The clone carrying this TCR beta chain came up many times. V lost 2 bases, J lost 5 bases, and 8 bases stayed unmatched. CDR3 length: 15 residues. The V gene's germline CDR1 is LGHNA and CDR2 YNFKEQ. The TCRbeta library was prepared with unique molecular identifiers. TCRdb processed the PCR reads anew with MiXCR; each CDR3 protein has one entry. The repertoire holds about 640,000 distinct CDR3 sequences, with 16% as singletons. This entry belongs to a study of T-cell reconstitution after alpha-beta-depleted transplantation in children. The rearrangement links TRBV4-2 to TRBJ1-1; 7 nucleotides align to TRBD1. This sequence was found in a human donor who donated a stem cell graft to a child with acute myeloid leukemia. The specimen was PBMCs from the stem cell graft donor, collected from the stem cell graft. CDR3 region: CASSQLTGRETEAFF. As DNA, the CDR3 is TGTGCCAGCAGCCAACTGACAGGGCGGGAGACTGAAGCTTTCTTT.